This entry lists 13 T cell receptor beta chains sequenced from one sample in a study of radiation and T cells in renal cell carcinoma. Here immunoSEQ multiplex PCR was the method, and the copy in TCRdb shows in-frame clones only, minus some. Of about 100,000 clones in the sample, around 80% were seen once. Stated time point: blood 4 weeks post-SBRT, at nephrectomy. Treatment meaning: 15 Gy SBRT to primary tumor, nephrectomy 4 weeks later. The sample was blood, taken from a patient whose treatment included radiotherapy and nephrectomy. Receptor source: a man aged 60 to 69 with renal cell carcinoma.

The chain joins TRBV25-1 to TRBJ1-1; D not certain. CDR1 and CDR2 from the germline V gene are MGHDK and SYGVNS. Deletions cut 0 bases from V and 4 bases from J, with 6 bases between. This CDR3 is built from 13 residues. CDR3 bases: TGTGCCAGCAGTGAATATCGGGGCACTGAAGCTTTCTTT. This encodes CASSEYRGTEAFF.

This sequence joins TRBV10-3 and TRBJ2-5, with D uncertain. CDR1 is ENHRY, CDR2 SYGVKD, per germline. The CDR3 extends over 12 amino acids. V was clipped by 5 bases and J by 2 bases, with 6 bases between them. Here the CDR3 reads CAISLSQETQYF. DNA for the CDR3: TGTGCCATCAGTCTATCTCAAGAGACCCAGTACTTC.

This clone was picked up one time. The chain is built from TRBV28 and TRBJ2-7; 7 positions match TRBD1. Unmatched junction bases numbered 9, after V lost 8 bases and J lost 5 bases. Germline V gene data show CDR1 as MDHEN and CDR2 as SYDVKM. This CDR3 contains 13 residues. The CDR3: CASQKGATNEQYF. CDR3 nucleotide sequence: TGTGCCAGCCAAAAGGGGGCTACCAACGAGCAGTACTTC.

DNA for the CDR3: TGTGCCAGCAGCTTAGCGGCCCGGGGAAGCGCGGAAGCTTTCTTT. Translated, it gives CASSLAARGSAEAFF. The chain has TRBV7-2 and TRBJ1-1; no clear D gene. The V gene's germline CDR1 is SGHTA and CDR2 FQGNSA. The CDR3 is made up of 15 amino acids. Trimming took off 0 bases at V and 8 bases at J, with 16 bases between the two ends.

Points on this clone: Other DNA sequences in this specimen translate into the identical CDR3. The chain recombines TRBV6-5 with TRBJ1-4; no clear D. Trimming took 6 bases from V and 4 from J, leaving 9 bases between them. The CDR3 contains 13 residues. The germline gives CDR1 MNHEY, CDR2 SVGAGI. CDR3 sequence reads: CASRGRGNEKLFF. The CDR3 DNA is TGTGCCAGCAGAGGGCGTGGTAATGAAAAACTGTTTTTT.

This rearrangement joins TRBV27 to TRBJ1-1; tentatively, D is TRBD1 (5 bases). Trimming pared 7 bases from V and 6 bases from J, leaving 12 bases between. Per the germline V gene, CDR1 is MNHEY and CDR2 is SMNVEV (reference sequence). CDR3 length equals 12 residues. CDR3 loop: CASTGSGSEAFF. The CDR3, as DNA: TGTGCCAGCACAGGGAGTGGCTCTGAAGCTTTCTTT.

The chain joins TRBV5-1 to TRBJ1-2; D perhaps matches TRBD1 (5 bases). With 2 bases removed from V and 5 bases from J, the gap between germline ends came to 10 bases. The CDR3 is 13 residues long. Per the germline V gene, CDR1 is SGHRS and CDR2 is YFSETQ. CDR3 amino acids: CASSLERQYGYTF. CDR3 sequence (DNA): TGCGCCAGCAGCTTAGAGAGACAGTATGGCTACACCTTC.

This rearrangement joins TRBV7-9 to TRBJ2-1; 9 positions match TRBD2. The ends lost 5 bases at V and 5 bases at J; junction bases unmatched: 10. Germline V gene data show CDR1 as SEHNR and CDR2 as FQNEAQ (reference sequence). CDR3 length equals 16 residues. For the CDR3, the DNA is TGTGCCAGCAGCCCAATCGAGGGACTAGCAAACAATGAGCAGTTCTTC. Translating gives CASSPIEGLANNEQFF.

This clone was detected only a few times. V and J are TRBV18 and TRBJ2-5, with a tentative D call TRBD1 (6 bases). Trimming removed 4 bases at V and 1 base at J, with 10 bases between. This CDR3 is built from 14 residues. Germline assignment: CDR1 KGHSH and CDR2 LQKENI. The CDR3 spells CASSLQGPQETQYF. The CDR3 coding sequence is TGTGCCAGCTCACTACAGGGTCCCCAAGAGACCCAGTACTTC.

The CDR3 spells CASSRDRNYGYTF. The CDR3 nucleotides read TGTGCCAGCAGCAGGGACAGGAACTATGGCTACACCTTC. The rearrangement links TRBV7-6 to TRBJ1-2; TRBD1 aligns across 8 bases. This CDR3 spans 13 amino acids. V gave up 5 bases and J gave up 2 bases; unmatched junction bases: 1. Germline CDR1 is SGHVS and CDR2 is FNYEAQ. The entire variable domain, with the rest obtained from reference TRBV7-6 and TRBJ1-2, is as follows: GAGVSQSPRYKVTKRGQDVALRCDPISGHVSLYWYRQALGQGPEFLTYFNYEAQQDKSGLPNDRFSAERPEGSISTLTIQRTEQRDSAMYRCASSRDRNYGYTFGSGTRLTVV.

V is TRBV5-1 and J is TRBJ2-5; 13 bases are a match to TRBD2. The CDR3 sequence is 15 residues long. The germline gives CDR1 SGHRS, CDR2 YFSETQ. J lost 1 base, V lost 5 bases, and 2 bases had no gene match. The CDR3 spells CASRLAGGAQETQYF. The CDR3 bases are TGCGCCAGCAGACTAGCGGGAGGGGCCCAAGAGACCCAGTACTTC.

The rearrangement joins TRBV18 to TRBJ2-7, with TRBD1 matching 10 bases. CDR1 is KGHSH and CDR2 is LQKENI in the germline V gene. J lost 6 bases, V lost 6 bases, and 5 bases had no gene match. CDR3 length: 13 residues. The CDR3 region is CASSSRDRGEQYF. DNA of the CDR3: TGTGCCAGCTCTTCTCGGGACAGGGGCGAGCAGTACTTC.

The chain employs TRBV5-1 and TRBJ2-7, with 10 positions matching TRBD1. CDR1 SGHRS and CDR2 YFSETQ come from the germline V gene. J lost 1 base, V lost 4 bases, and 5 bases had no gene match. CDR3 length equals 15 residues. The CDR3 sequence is CASSARDRGSYEQYF. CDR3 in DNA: TGCGCCAGCAGCGCCCGGGACAGGGGTTCCTACGAGCAGTACTTC. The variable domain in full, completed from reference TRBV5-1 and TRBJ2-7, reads KAGVTQTPRYLIKTRGQQVTLSCSPISGHRSVSWYQQTPGQGLQFLFEYFSETQRNKGNFPGRFSGRQFSNSRSEMNVSTLELGDSALYLCASSARDRGSYEQYFGPGTRLTVT.